The rows below give T cell receptor beta chains drawn from one sample of a study of T cells in Graves' hyperthyroidism and ophthalmopathy. Each CDR3 protein is one row after TCRdb ran MiXCR on the multiplex PCR reads. The table lists hundreds of thousands of distinct CDR3 sequences, under 45% of them singletons. Sequencing was performed on blood. Every receptor here comes from a woman between 35 and 50 years old with Graves' hyperthyroidism. Both conserved end residues are part of each CDR3. Fields, in order: J gene, V gene, clone size, D gene, CDR3 protein, CDR3 DNA. D genes are given only for firm matches. Clone size is shown for a subset of rows, as once, few, many or a class of expanded clone.

>TRBJ2-5|TRBV20-1|many|-
CSARDLERIRETQYF
TGCAGTGCTAGAGATCTCGAGCGGATTAGGGAGACCCAGTACTTC
>TRBJ2-7|TRBV28|-|-
CASSFQLGYEQYF
TGTGCCAGCAGTTTTCAACTGGGCTACGAGCAGTACTTC
>TRBJ1-1|TRBV29-1|few|TRBD1
CSVVTGGWGNSEAFF
TGCAGCGTCGTAACAGGGGGATGGGGGAACAGTGAAGCTTTCTTT
>TRBJ2-7|TRBV7-9|-|TRBD2
CASSPGLAGGSKYYEQYF
TGTGCCAGCAGCCCGGGACTAGCGGGGGGGTCCAAGTACTACGAGCAGTACTTC
>TRBJ1-1|TRBV19|many|-
CASSLQGNTEAFF
TGTGCCAGTAGTCTTCAGGGAAACACTGAAGCTTTCTTT
>TRBJ2-5|TRBV6-5|-|TRBD1
CASSYLGTGGETQYF
TGTGCCAGCAGTTACTTGGGGACAGGGGGAGAGACCCAGTACTTC
>TRBJ1-4|TRBV6-5|-|TRBD1
CASRPGTGFNEKLFF
TGTGCCAGCAGACCCGGGACAGGATTTAATGAAAAACTGTTTTTT
>TRBJ1-2|TRBV10-3|many|-
CAIRGGPKEYGYTF
TGTGCCATCAGGGGGGGACCGAAAGAATATGGCTACACCTTC
>TRBJ1-2|TRBV7-9|-|TRBD1
CASSAARTGENYGYTF
TGTGCCAGCAGCGCCGCAAGGACAGGGGAGAACTATGGCTACACCTTC
>TRBJ1-4|TRBV7-3|many|-
CASSLTGGSSEKLFF
TGTGCCAGCAGCTTAACGGGGGGGTCAAGTGAAAAACTGTTTTTT
>TRBJ2-7|TRBV14|few|TRBD2
CASSHSGGGEQYF
TGTGCCAGCAGCCACAGCGGGGGAGGGGAGCAGTACTTC
>TRBJ2-2|TRBV6-5|-|-
CASSSPIRVTGELFF
TGTGCCAGCAGTTCTCCGATCAGGGTCACCGGGGAGCTGTTTTTT
>TRBJ1-5|TRBV5-6|few|-
CASSLSQGSFNQPQHF
TGTGCCAGCAGCTTGTCTCAGGGTAGTTTCAATCAGCCCCAGCATTTT
>TRBJ2-1|TRBV2|-|TRBD2
CASSDGTSVNEQFF
TGTGCCAGCAGTGACGGGACTAGCGTCAATGAGCAGTTCTTC
>TRBJ1-1|TRBV29-1|many|-
CSVVSRTANTEAFF
TGCAGCGTTGTTAGTAGGACCGCGAACACTGAAGCTTTCTTT
>TRBJ2-7|TRBV5-5|-|-
CASSFLQASYEQYF
TGTGCCAGCAGCTTCTTGCAGGCCTCCTACGAGCAGTACTTC
>TRBJ2-7|TRBV6-5|-|TRBD2
CASSLSGGPNYYEQYF
TGTGCCAGCAGTTTATCGGGGGGGCCCAACTACTACGAGCAGTACTTC
>TRBJ2-7|TRBV20-1|-|TRBD2
CSARLAGGSLGEQYF
TGCAGTGCTAGATTAGCGGGAGGATCCCTCGGCGAGCAGTACTTC
>TRBJ2-5|TRBV28|-|-
CASSAQGTAGETQYF
TGTGCCAGCAGTGCCCAGGGTACAGCCGGAGAGACCCAGTACTTC
>TRBJ1-4|TRBV7-9|many|-
CASSLSQHEKLFF
TGTGCCAGCAGCTTAAGCCAGCATGAAAAACTGTTTTTT
>TRBJ2-7|TRBV5-1|-|-
CASSLATDSLFYEQYF
TGCGCCAGCAGCTTGGCCACGGACAGCCTTTTCTACGAGCAGTACTTC
>TRBJ2-7|TRBV7-2|many|TRBD2
CASSRTSETYEQYF
TGTGCCAGCAGCCGTACTAGCGAAACCTACGAGCAGTACTTC
>TRBJ1-2|TRBV4-3|-|-
CASSWLSTINYGYTF
TGCGCCAGCAGCTGGTTGAGTACGATAAACTATGGCTACACCTTC
>TRBJ1-2|TRBV20-1|few|TRBD1
CSASDGTGLNYGYTF
TGCAGTGCTAGTGATGGGACAGGATTAAACTATGGCTACACCTTC
>TRBJ2-3|TRBV7-6|-|-
CASSLDPGQGTDTQYF
TGTGCCAGCAGCTTGGATCCTGGGCAAGGGACAGATACGCAGTATTTT
>TRBJ2-3|TRBV10-3|-|-
CAIRGRETDTQYF
TGTGCCATCAGGGGCAGGGAAACAGATACGCAGTATTTT
>TRBJ1-2|TRBV15|many|-
CATSRDLFPVYGYTF
TGTGCCACCAGCAGAGATTTATTCCCAGTCTATGGCTACACCTTC
>TRBJ2-7|TRBV10-3|-|-
CAISEGGTGYEQYF
TGTGCCATCAGTGAGGGGGGGACGGGTTACGAGCAGTACTTC
>TRBJ1-2|TRBV6-5|-|-
CASSPTGTLSWYGYTF
TGTGCCAGCAGCCCCACCGGGACTCTCTCCTGGTATGGCTACACCTTC
>TRBJ2-2|TRBV5-1|-|-
CASSQFDGELFF
TGCGCCAGCAGCCAATTTGACGGGGAGCTGTTTTTT
>TRBJ1-5|TRBV7-9|many|-
CASSLAETQPQHF
TGTGCCAGCAGCTTAGCGGAAACGCAGCCCCAGCATTTT
>TRBJ1-5|TRBV19|-|-
CASSIGRVSTEPQHF
TGTGCCAGTAGTATAGGGAGGGTCTCAACGGAGCCCCAGCATTTT
>TRBJ1-3|TRBV19|few|-
CASSTDHGRENTIYF
TGTGCCAGTAGTACCGATCACGGCAGGGAGAACACCATATATTTT
>TRBJ1-1|TRBV29-1|once|TRBD1
CSVNRGTGSTEAFF
TGCAGCGTGAACAGGGGGACAGGGTCGACTGAAGCTTTCTTT
>TRBJ1-2|TRBV7-8|once|-
CASSYPGHGYGYTF
TGTGCCAGCAGCTATCCGGGACATGGCTATGGCTACACCTTC
>TRBJ1-2|TRBV10-2|many|-
CASRAGTNYGYTF
TGCGCCAGCAGGGCCGGGACTAACTATGGCTACACCTTC
>TRBJ2-7|TRBV7-6|-|TRBD2
CASSLAPGGQGDEQYF
TGTGCCAGCAGCCTCGCCCCGGGGGGGCAGGGTGACGAGCAGTACTTC
>TRBJ1-1|TRBV6-5|-|-
CASSYPRGVTEAFF
TGTGCCAGCAGTTACCCGCGGGGTGTCACTGAAGCTTTCTTT
>TRBJ2-2|TRBV19|few|-
CASSNAGELFF
TGTGCCAGTAGTAACGCCGGGGAGCTGTTTTTT
>TRBJ2-7|TRBV4-3|-|-
CASSQGQGDFYEQYF
TGCGCCAGCAGCCAAGGGCAGGGGGACTTCTACGAGCAGTACTTC
>TRBJ2-6|TRBV7-6|many|-
CASSLVSGANVLTF
TGTGCCAGCAGCTTAGTCTCTGGGGCCAACGTCCTGACTTTC
>TRBJ2-3|TRBV20-1|-|TRBD2
CSAMGLAGSTDTQYF
TGCAGTGCTATGGGGCTAGCGGGGTCCACAGATACGCAGTATTTT
>TRBJ1-5|TRBV20-1|few|-
CSARENSNQPQHF
TGCAGTGCTAGAGAAAATAGCAATCAGCCCCAGCATTTT
>TRBJ2-7|TRBV29-1|-|-
CSVAGAVYEQYF
TGCAGCGTTGCCGGGGCCGTCTACGAGCAGTACTTC
>TRBJ2-5|TRBV9|-|TRBD2
CASSVAGLAGKETQYF
TGTGCCAGCAGCGTAGCGGGGCTAGCGGGGAAAGAGACCCAGTACTTC
>TRBJ2-7|TRBV7-8|many|-
CASSLAGTPYEQYF
TGTGCCAGCAGCTTGGCCGGGACTCCCTACGAGCAGTACTTC